This T cell receptor beta chain was sequenced for a study of CD4+ T cells in melanoma. Regarding the study as a whole: In melanoma, neoantigen-specific CD4+ T cells reportedly differed in differentiation state. CD8+ T cell, macrophage and B cell function reportedly correlated with neoantigen-specific CD4+ T cells.

The germline V gene has CDR1 MRHNA and CDR2 SNTAGT. This CDR3 is 15 amino acids long. Trimming removed 4 bases from V and 5 bases from J, with 16 bases in between. Produced via immunoSEQ multiplex PCR; TCRdb's table is partial and in-frame only. The sample has more than 90,000 clones; about 90% are singletons. On this clone: Its specificity is not known.

The sequence came from a human donor with melanoma. The sequenced sample consisted of peripheral blood. The gene calls are TRBV6-4 and TRBJ2-3; perhaps TRBD2 as D (5 bases). The CDR3 region has the DNA TGTGCCAGCAGTGTTAGCGTACTAACGGGAGATACGCAGTATTTT. Translated, it gives CASSVSVLTGDTQYF.